The rows below give T cell receptor beta chains drawn from one sample of a study of shared clonotypes between healthy human individuals. The data were produced by immunoSEQ multiplex PCR, yet TCRdb's version contains in-frame clones alone and is incomplete. The sample includes a few hundred thousand clones, roughly 96% seen only once; the top ten take around 0.3%. Specimen: memory CD8+ T cells sorted from blood. These receptors came from a man in his thirties or forties in good health. Both conserved end residues are part of each CDR3. The D gene is left open where the match is weak. Some rows have no size entry. The others give once, few or many, or a class for an expanded clone.

>NA|TRBJ1-2|TRBV10-1|NA
TGCGCCAGCAGTGAAGGGGACGGATCTAACTATGGCTACACCTTC
CASSEGDGSNYGYTF
>NA|TRBJ2-1|TRBV7-2|NA
TGTGCCAGCAGTCTGGACCCAGCCTACAATGAGCAGTTCTTC
CASSLDPAYNEQFF
>TRBD2|TRBJ2-7|TRBV4-1|few
TGCGCCAGCAGCCAAGGGACTAGCGGGACCTACGAGCAGTACTTC
CASSQGTSGTYEQYF
>NA|TRBJ1-3|TRBV6-5|few
TGTGCCAGCAGTTACTCAGGGGGCTCTGGAAACACCATATATTTT
CASSYSGGSGNTIYF
>NA|TRBJ2-4|TRBV30|NA
TGTGCCTGGAGCCCCTCGACAGTCAGCAAAAACATTCAGTACTTC
CAWSPSTVSKNIQYF
>TRBD1|TRBJ2-2|TRBV4-2|NA
TGTGCCAGCAGCCAAGCCAGATATCGGACAGGGGCCACCGGGGAGCTGTTTTTT
CASSQARYRTGATGELFF
>NA|TRBJ2-7|TRBV5-5|once
TGTGCCAGCAGCTTTGATCCCTACGAGCAGTACTTC
CASSFDPYEQYF
>NA|TRBJ2-7|TRBV30|NA
TGTGCCTGGAATTTTAGGTCCTCGGGGGAGCAGTACTTC
CAWNFRSSGEQYF
>NA|TRBJ1-1|TRBV7-2|NA
TGTGCCAGCAGCTCATACGGGACGTTCGGTGAAGCTTTCTTT
CASSSYGTFGEAFF
>TRBD2|TRBJ2-7|TRBV15|NA
TGTGCCACCAGCAGGGGACTAGCGGGGCCCTACGAGCAGTACTTC
CATSRGLAGPYEQYF
>TRBD1|TRBJ1-5|TRBV19|once
TGTGCCAGTAGCGTTAAGGGACAGACCCACCCAATGTATAGCAATCAGCCCCAGCATTTT
CASSVKGQTHPMYSNQPQHF
>TRBD2|TRBJ2-2|TRBV19|once
TGTGCCAGTAGTATTCTGGGCGGGAGAGACACCGGGGAGCTGTTTTTT
CASSILGGRDTGELFF
>NA|TRBJ2-2|TRBV7-3|NA
TGTGCCAGCAGCCAATCTAGCGGGGAGCTGTTTTTT
CASSQSSGELFF
>NA|TRBJ2-3|TRBV11-1|once
TGTGCCAGCAGCTTAGAGAGAACAGATACGCAGTATTTT
CASSLERTDTQYF
>NA|TRBJ2-2|TRBV28|NA
TGTGCCAGCAGCCCCAGGACTTCCACCGGGGAGCTGTTTTTT
CASSPRTSTGELFF
>NA|TRBJ2-3|TRBV7-9|few
TGTGCCAGCAGCTTAGTCGGCACAGATACGCAGTATTTT
CASSLVGTDTQYF
>TRBD2|TRBJ2-2|TRBV4-2|NA
TGTGCCAGCAGCCAAGACGCTAGCGGGAGGGGGTGGCACGGGGAGCTGTTTTTT
CASSQDASGRGWHGELFF
>NA|TRBJ1-3|TRBV30|NA
TGTGCCTGGAGTGTACGGGGTAGCTCTGGAAACACCATATATTTT
CAWSVRGSSGNTIYF
>NA|TRBJ2-1|TRBV28|NA
TGTGCCAGCAAATTGCCAGAATCCTACAATGAGCAGTTCTTC
CASKLPESYNEQFF
>NA|TRBJ2-7|TRBV11-2|NA
TGTGCCAGCAGCTTGGTCTTTGCCTACGAGCAGTACTTC
CASSLVFAYEQYF
>TRBD1|TRBJ1-5|TRBV28|NA
TGTGCCAGCAGGTACGGGACAGGGGGCGGCCAGCCCCAGCATTTT
CASRYGTGGGQPQHF
>NA|TRBJ2-7|TRBV20-1|NA
TGCAGTGCAGGGACTCCCTACGAGCAGTACTTC
CSAGTPYEQYF
>NA|TRBJ2-4|TRBV5-6|NA
TGTGCCAGCAGCTTAGGTCTGATAGCCAAAAACATTCAGTACTTC
CASSLGLIAKNIQYF
>NA|TRBJ2-3|TRBV4-1|NA
TGCGCCAGCAGCGCCCACAGGGTTTTAAGAGATACGCAGTATTTT
CASSAHRVLRDTQYF
>TRBD2|TRBJ2-3|TRBV4-1|NA
TGCGCCAGCAGCCAAGAAGCGGGAGGCACAGATACGCAGTATTTT
CASSQEAGGTDTQYF
>NA|TRBJ2-1|TRBV5-1|NA
TGCGCCAGCAGCTCCGGTGATATGGCCTACAATGAGCAGTTCTTC
CASSSGDMAYNEQFF
>NA|TRBJ1-2|TRBV6-1|NA
TGTGCCAGCAGTGAAGAAGCACGGCCTGCAGGCTACACCTTC
CASSEEARPAGYTF
>TRBD1|TRBJ1-2|TRBV7-3|NA
TGTGCCAGCAGCTTAAGACAGGGGGACTATGGCTACACCTTC
CASSLRQGDYGYTF
>NA|TRBJ2-1|TRBV6-5|NA
TGTGCCAGCAGTTACTCGAACCGGCACAATGAGCAGTTCTTC
CASSYSNRHNEQFF
>NA|TRBJ2-7|TRBV30|NA
TGTGCCTGGAGGGGACAGGCCCTTGGGAGGGTGGACAAGCAGTACTTC
CAWRGQALGRVDKQYF
>NA|TRBJ2-1|TRBV5-1|NA
TGCGCCAGCAGCTTAGCGGACTACAATGAGCAGTTCTTC
CASSLADYNEQFF
>NA|TRBJ2-1|TRBV7-6|NA
TGTGCCAGCAGCTTACCCTACAATGAGCAGTTCTTC
CASSLPYNEQFF
>NA|TRBJ2-2|TRBV30|NA
TGTGCCTGGATGTGGGGCGGGGAGCTGTTTTTT
CAWMWGGELFF
>NA|TRBJ1-4|TRBV2|NA
TGTGCCAGCAGGGACGGTTTTAATGAAAAACTGTTTTTT
CASRDGFNEKLFF
>TRBD2|TRBJ2-7|TRBV5-4|NA
TGTGCCAGCAGCTTGTTGGGGGCGGGAGGCTACGAGCAGTACTTC
CASSLLGAGGYEQYF